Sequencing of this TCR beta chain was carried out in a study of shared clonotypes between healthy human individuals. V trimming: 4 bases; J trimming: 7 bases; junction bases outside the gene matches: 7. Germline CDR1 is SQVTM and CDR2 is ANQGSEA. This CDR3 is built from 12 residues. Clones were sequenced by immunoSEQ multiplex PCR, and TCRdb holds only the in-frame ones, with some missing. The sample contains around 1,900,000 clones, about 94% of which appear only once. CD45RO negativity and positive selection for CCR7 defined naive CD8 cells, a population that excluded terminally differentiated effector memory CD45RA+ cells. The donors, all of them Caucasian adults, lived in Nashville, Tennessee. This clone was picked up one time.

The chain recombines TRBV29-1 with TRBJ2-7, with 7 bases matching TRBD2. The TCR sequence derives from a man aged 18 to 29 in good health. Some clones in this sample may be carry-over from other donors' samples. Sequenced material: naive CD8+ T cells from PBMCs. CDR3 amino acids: CSVVVGGGEQYF. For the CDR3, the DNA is TGCAGCGTTGTCGTGGGGGGAGGGGAGCAGTACTTC.